Below are 27 T cell receptor beta chains sequenced from a single sample in a study of graft-versus-host responses after intestinal transplantation. Assay: immunoSEQ multiplex PCR; the TCRdb copy retains only in-frame clones and omits some. Among more than 90,000 clones listed, 90% to 95% were seen once. Which antigens these TCRs recognize remains unknown. Here the sequenced sample was unstimulated CD8+ T cells sorted from spleen or lymph node cells, taken before transplant. These receptors all stem from a human donor who was the organ donor for an intestinal transplant.

This chain connects TRBV4-1 to TRBJ2-6; D is uncertain. The germline V and J ends were trimmed by 3 bases and 0 bases, with 3 bases remaining between them. In germline, CDR1 is MGHRA, CDR2 YSYEKL. CDR3 length: 14 amino acids. CDR3: CASSQVSGANVLTF. The DNA of the CDR3 is TGCGCCAGCAGCCAGGTCTCTGGGGCCAACGTCCTGACTTTC.

This rearrangement joins TRBV11-3 to TRBJ2-7; 8 positions match TRBD2. Germline-derived CDR1 and CDR2 are SGHNT and YENEEA. With 4 bases clipped from V and 5 bases from J, the junction kept 10 bases outside the gene matches. This CDR3 has 15 amino acids. CDR3 nucleotides: TGTGCCAGCAGCTCCGCTCCGGGACTAGAAAACGAGCAGTACTTC. This gives the protein CASSSAPGLENEQYF.

This chain joins TRBV9 and TRBJ2-5; no definite D call. Near its end, the DNA agrees better with TRBJ2-7, so the J call may be wrong. Germline CDR1 SGDLS, CDR2 YYNGEE. CDR3 length equals 16 residues. CDR3 sequence: CASSLSPDIISYEQYF. The CDR3 DNA sequence: TGTGCCAGCAGCCTGAGTCCCGACATAATCTCCTACGAGCAGTACTTC.

CDR3: CASSYEWDGSKYF. For the CDR3, the DNA is TGTGCCAGCAGTTACGAGTGGGACGGGAGCAAGTATTTT. The chain joins TRBV6-5 to TRBJ2-3; the D gene is possibly TRBD2 (6 bases). Trimming removed 2 bases at V and 13 bases at J, with 16 bases between. Looked up from germline, CDR1 is MNHEY and CDR2 is SVGAGI. The CDR3 has 13 amino acids.

The chain has TRBV7-2 and TRBJ2-7; D assignment may be TRBD1 or TRBD2 (6 bases each). Germline lookup yields CDR1 SGHTA and CDR2 FQGNSA. The CDR3 totals 17 residues. V shed 1 base and J shed 2 bases, with 18 bases lying between them. CDR3 sequence reads: CASSLGSSRGATYEQYF. The DNA for the CDR3 is TGTGCCAGCAGCTTAGGTTCTTCTAGGGGGGCCACCTACGAGCAGTACTTC.

V is TRBV19 and J is TRBJ2-7; 10 positions agree with TRBD2. Germline V CDR1 and CDR2: LNHDA, SQIVND (reference sequence). V lost 7 bases to trimming and J lost 3 bases; unmatched junction nucleotides: 3. The CDR3 runs 13 residues. The CDR3 protein is CASTGTSVYEQYF. CDR3 nucleotides: TGTGCCAGTACGGGGACTAGCGTCTACGAGCAGTACTTC.

This rearrangement joins TRBV12-2 to TRBJ2-3. TRBV12-2 is a recognized pseudogene. The CDR3 extends over 13 amino acids. This chain's CDR3 is CASRLSSPDTQYF. The CDR3 DNA follows: TGTGCAAGTCGCTTAAGTTCCCCAGATACGCAGTATTTT.

The chain employs TRBV15 and TRBJ1-1; D is uncertain. The CDR3 has 14 residues. Germline assignment: CDR1 LNHNV and CDR2 YYDKDF (reference sequence). Deletions cut 3 bases from V and 0 bases from J, with 8 bases between. The DNA of the CDR3 is TGTGCCACCAGCAGTGTTGCAATGAACACTGAAGCTTTCTTT. Protein product: CATSSVAMNTEAFF.

This clone was picked up a small number of times. J is TRBJ2-7 and V is TRBV11-2; D is possibly TRBD2 (6 bases). The germline gives CDR1 SGHAT, CDR2 FQNNGV. V lost 3 bases, J lost 7 bases, and 16 bases lay in between. The CDR3 has 14 residues. The CDR3 loop is CASSFPGGLEEQYF. CDR3 coding DNA: TGTGCCAGCAGCTTTCCCGGGGGATTGGAGGAGCAGTACTTC.

The count of this clone is one. This chain joins TRBV29-1 and TRBJ2-7, with unresolved D. CDR3 length: 11 amino acids. V shed 2 bases and J shed 1 base, with 3 bases lying between them. Germline V gives CDR1 SQVTM, CDR2 ANQGSEA. The CDR3 bases are TGCAGCGTTGAACTTTCCTACGAGCAGTACTTC. Amino acid sequence: CSVELSYEQYF.

The chain joins TRBV27 to TRBJ2-2; no definite D call. Germline CDR1 MNHEY, CDR2 SMNVEV (reference sequence). The length of the CDR3 is 12 residues. Trimming shortened V by 0 bases and J by 5 bases, and 1 base separated the two germline ends. CDR3 in DNA: TGTGCCAGCAGTTTATCGACCGGGGAGCTGTTTTTT. It translates to CASSLSTGELFF.

V and J are TRBV4-1 and TRBJ2-7; D may match TRBD1 or TRBD2 (5 bases each). The CDR3 has 16 residues. V was pared by 4 bases and J by 5 bases, with 21 bases between. Germline assignment: CDR1 MGHRA and CDR2 YSYEKL. CDR3 residues: CASSPRGGSMGDEQYF. CDR3 in DNA: TGCGCCAGCAGCCCCCGAGGAGGTAGTATGGGGGACGAGCAGTACTTC.

The chain carries TRBV27 and TRBJ2-5; no clear D. This CDR3 spans 15 amino acids. V was trimmed by 0 bases and J by 4 bases, leaving 12 bases between them. The germline CDR1 and CDR2 sequences are MNHEY and SMNVEV (reference sequence). The CDR3 reads CASSLSPGGRETQYF. The CDR3 DNA reads TGTGCCAGCAGTTTATCACCCGGCGGTCGAGAGACCCAGTACTTC.

The chain joins TRBV6-6 to TRBJ1-2, with D unresolved. Trimming pared 6 bases from V and 2 bases from J, leaving 7 bases between. The germline V gene encodes CDR1 MNHNY and CDR2 SVGAGI (reference sequence). The CDR3 sequence is 12 residues long. The DNA for the CDR3 is TGTGCCAGCAGCCTCTTAAACTATGGCTACACCTTC. Translating it yields CASSLLNYGYTF.

The gene calls are TRBV28 and TRBJ2-7, with D uncertain. Germline V gene data show CDR1 as MDHEN and CDR2 as SYDVKM. CDR3 length equals 13 residues. The V end was cut by 5 bases, the J end by 3 bases, with 11 bases between. The CDR3 reads CASSLATGYEQYF. The CDR3 DNA reads TGTGCCAGCAGTCTCGCTACCGGCTACGAGCAGTACTTC.

The gene calls are TRBV9 and TRBJ2-1; 9 bases align to TRBD1. V was clipped by 3 bases and J by 4 bases; unmatched bases: 5. CDR1 and CDR2 (germline): SGDLS, YYNGEE. This CDR3 region has 15 residues. CDR3 bases: TGTGCCAGCAGCGACCGGGACAGGGATTACAATGAGCAGTTCTTC. Translated, it gives CASSDRDRDYNEQFF.

The chain couples TRBV7-2 to TRBJ2-7, with TRBD2 matching over 12 bases. The CDR3 runs to 16 residues. Germline CDR1 is SGHTA and CDR2 is FQGNSA. The trim removed 1 base at V and 4 bases at J, leaving 5 bases unmatched. Here the CDR3 reads CASSLELAGGWYEQYF. In DNA, the CDR3 is TGTGCCAGCAGCTTAGAACTAGCGGGAGGATGGTACGAGCAGTACTTC.

The V call is TRBV11-2, the J call TRBJ2-7, with D possibly TRBD1 on 5 matching bases. Germline V CDR1 and CDR2: SGHAT, FQNNGV. V was clipped by 3 bases and J by 2 bases, with 17 bases between them. CDR3 length: 16 residues. The CDR3 is CASSFPTALNPYEQYF. CDR3 in DNA: TGTGCCAGCAGCTTTCCGACAGCCTTGAACCCCTACGAGCAGTACTTC.

This clone was detected once. The genes are TRBV28 and TRBJ2-7; maybe TRBD2 (6 bases). Trimming removed 5 bases from V and 3 bases from J, with 17 bases in between. Germline CDR1 reads MDHEN; CDR2 reads SYDVKM. This CDR3 is 15 amino acids long. The CDR3: CASSELPGVFYEQYF. The CDR3 DNA is TGTGCCAGCAGTGAATTGCCGGGAGTCTTCTACGAGCAGTACTTC.

The chain carries TRBV5-4 and TRBJ2-4; D is unclear. Germline V lookup: CDR1 SGHNT, CDR2 YYREEE (reference sequence). CDR3 length: 12 amino acids. V was shortened by 0 bases and J by 5 bases, with 3 bases between the two germline ends. The DNA for the CDR3 is TGTGCCAGCAGCTTGGAACAAAACATTCAGTACTTC. It yields the protein CASSLEQNIQYF.

V is TRBV27 and J is TRBJ1-2; TRBD1 aligns across 9 bases. In germline, CDR1 is MNHEY, CDR2 SMNVEV (reference sequence). J lost 8 bases, V lost 5 bases, and 6 bases had no gene match. The CDR3 contains 13 residues. The CDR3 region is CASSPRTGVGYTF. The CDR3 nucleotides are TGTGCCAGCAGTCCACGGACAGGGGTAGGCTACACCTTC.

The rearrangement joins TRBV13 to TRBJ2-7, with 11 positions matching TRBD2. From germline, CDR1 is PRHDT and CDR2 FYEKMQ (reference sequence). Trimming cost V 3 bases and J 0 bases; bases outside gene matches: 16. The CDR3 covers 20 residues. CDR3 nucleotide sequence: TGTGCCAGCAGCTTTTTCGGGACTAGCGGAGTACCCCTAAGCTCCTACGAGCAGTACTTC. Translation: CASSFFGTSGVPLSSYEQYF.

Regarding this clone: The same CDR3 can be traced to other DNA sequences in this sample. The chain is built from TRBV27 and TRBJ1-1; no clear D gene. V was cut by 2 bases and J by 1 base, with 5 bases left in between. Germline values: CDR1 MNHEY, CDR2 SMNVEV (reference sequence). This CDR3 is built from 13 residues. In DNA, the CDR3 is TGTGCCAGCAGTTTAGGCGCGAACACTGAAGCTTTCTTT. Encoded protein: CASSLGANTEAFF.

This chain joins TRBV11-2 and TRBJ2-7; TRBD1 or TRBD2 may be the D gene (6 bases each). The germline V gene has CDR1 SGHAT and CDR2 FQNNGV. V was shortened by 1 base and J by 1 base, with 20 bases between the two germline ends. The CDR3 is 18 residues long. CDR3 DNA: TGTGCCAGCAGCTTAGGATTCACAGGGAGGCGTATGTCCTACGAGCAGTACTTC. It yields the protein CASSLGFTGRRMSYEQYF.

The sample holds a few counts of this clone. The chain is built from TRBV30 and TRBJ2-4; D is uncertain. Trimming took 5 bases from V and 1 from J, leaving 3 bases between them. The CDR3 totals 11 residues. Germline V gene lookup returns CDR1 GTSNPN and CDR2 SVGIG (reference sequence). CDR3 in amino acids: CAWGAKNIQYF. CDR3 sequence (DNA): TGTGCCTGGGGGGCCAAAAACATTCAGTACTTC.

The V call is TRBV5-1, the J call TRBJ2-7; D is uncertain. The V gene lost 0 bases and the J gene lost 5 bases, with 3 bases spanning the gap. This CDR3 comprises 11 residues. CDR1 is SGHRS, CDR2 YFSETQ, per germline. CDR3 loop: CASSLGDEQYF. The CDR3 nucleotides are TGCGCCAGCAGCTTGGGGGACGAGCAGTACTTC.

The chain links TRBV2 to TRBJ2-7; no firm D call. V lost 1 base, J lost 1 base, and 8 bases lay in between. The V gene's germline CDR1 is SNHLY and CDR2 FYNNEI. The CDR3 covers 14 residues. The CDR3 region is CASSEGDGSYEQYF. Written as DNA, the CDR3 is TGTGCCAGCAGTGAAGGCGACGGATCCTACGAGCAGTACTTC.